This T cell receptor (beta chain) was profiled in a study of blood T cells in healthy people across ages. The CDR3 length is 11 residues. V lost 7 bases and J lost 6; bases outside the gene matches: 4. Germline V gene data show CDR1 as SQVTM and CDR2 as ANQGSEA. This clonotype was seen more than once but under ten times. Next came a second PCR, run for roughly 6 to 11 cycles, which used a sample-barcoded 5' primer along with a J-beta primer mix. TCRdb processed the 5' RACE reads anew with MiXCR; each CDR3 protein has one entry. Of about a million distinct CDR3 sequences in the sample, roughly two fifths were seen once.

This receptor was identified in a man between 18 and 29 years old in good health. The sequencing input was blood. V and J are TRBV29-1 and TRBJ1-2, with TRBD1 matching 8 bases. CDR3 sequence (DNA): TGCAGCGCCCCGACAGGGGATGGCTACACCTTC. As protein: CSAPTGDGYTF.